This TCR beta chain was observed in a study of early T cells in non-severe SARS-CoV-2 infection. Study as a whole: Sequencing used unsorted whole-blood bulk RNA, so chains lack pairing. Study-wide results and caveats: VDJdb matches were skewed toward anti-spike CD8 T cell responses.

This clonotype was counted between two and nine times. The antigen is unknown. The junction shows a germline mismatch at one end, possibly a read error. Individual cDNA molecules carried attached unique molecular identifiers. MiXCR was run by TCRdb on the 5' RACE reads, yielding one entry per CDR3 protein. The sample carries some 91,000 distinct CDR3 sequences, about 13% recorded once. The CDR3 runs to 15 residues. Source material: whole blood. This chain links TRBV12-3 or TRBV12-4 with TRBJ1-2; 7 nucleotides align to TRBD1. This sequence was found in an adult who was a healthcare worker with PCR-confirmed SARS-CoV-2 infection or an uninfected control (not recorded which). The CDR3 DNA reads as TGTGCCACCAGTTCCCCCCAGGGGGTTGACTATGGCTACACCTTC. It encodes CATSSPQGVDYGYTF.